What follows are 30 T cell receptor beta chains derived from one specimen sequenced in a study of blood T cell repertoires in COVID-19. Only in-frame clones appear in the TCRdb table, and some are missing; sequencing was by immunoSEQ multiplex PCR. The sample has approximately 70,000 clones; around 88% are singletons. Sequencing input: peripheral blood. These receptors all come from a woman between 65 and 79 years old with acute or convalescent COVID-19.

J is TRBJ2-1 and V is TRBV28, with TRBD2 matching 9 bases. The length of the CDR3 is 16 residues. V lost 3 bases to trimming and J lost 2 bases; unmatched junction nucleotides: 5. Germline V gives CDR1 MDHEN, CDR2 SYDVKM. The CDR3 here is CASSLGSGRTYNEQFF. CDR3 nucleotide sequence: TGTGCCAGCAGTTTGGGGAGCGGGAGGACCTACAATGAGCAGTTCTTC.

This clone showed up just a few times. This chain joins TRBV19 and TRBJ2-2; TRBD1 aligns across 9 bases. This CDR3 is 16 amino acids long. Germline assignment: CDR1 LNHDA and CDR2 SQIVND (reference sequence). After removal of 6 bases from V and 5 bases from J, the junction contained 10 bases not matched to a gene. This CDR3 reads CASRTTGQGTTGELFF. For the CDR3, the DNA is TGTGCCAGTAGAACTACTGGACAGGGGACTACCGGGGAGCTGTTTTTT. The entire variable domain, with the rest obtained from reference TRBV19 and TRBJ2-2, is as follows: DGGITQSPKYLFRKEGQNVTLSCEQNLNHDAMYWYRQDPGQGLRLIYYSQIVNDFQKGDIAEGYSVSREKKESFPLTVTSAQKNPTAFYLCASRTTGQGTTGELFFGEGSRLTVL.

The J gene is TRBJ1-5, the V gene TRBV28; no reliable D call. The CDR3 runs 13 residues. Per the germline V gene, CDR1 is MDHEN and CDR2 is SYDVKM. V was pared by 4 bases and J by 3 bases, with 7 bases between. The CDR3 DNA reads TGTGCCAGCAGTTCCGGGAACAATCAGCCCCAGCATTTT. As protein: CASSSGNNQPQHF.

The chain recombines TRBV3-1 (or the pseudogene TRBV3-2) with TRBJ2-3; D perhaps matches TRBD2 (6 bases). The germline V and J ends were trimmed by 3 bases and 0 bases, with 13 bases remaining between them. The CDR3 spans 16 residues. In germline, CDR1 is LGHDT, CDR2 YNNKEL (reference sequence). CDR3 coding DNA: TGTGCCAGCAGCCACCATAGCGGAAAAAGCACAGATACGCAGTATTTT. Its translation: CASSHHSGKSTDTQYF.

V gene TRBV4-1 combines with J gene TRBJ2-1; 7 nucleotides align to TRBD1. There are 17 residues in the CDR3. CDR1 MGHRA and CDR2 YSYEKL come from the germline V gene. The V gene end was trimmed by 0 bases and the J gene end by 4 bases; junction bases not matched to a gene: 9. The CDR3 protein is CASSQEWQQGLYNEQFF. The CDR3, as DNA: TGCGCCAGCAGCCAAGAGTGGCAACAGGGGTTGTACAATGAGCAGTTCTTC.

The chain is built from TRBV3-1 (or the pseudogene TRBV3-2) and TRBJ1-1, with 10 bases that match TRBD1. V lost 1 base and J lost 6; bases outside the gene matches: 2. This CDR3 has 14 amino acids. Germline V gene data show CDR1 as LGHDT and CDR2 as YNNKEL (reference sequence). CDR3 DNA sequence: TGTGCCAGCAGCCAAGGGGGGACAGGGGCTGAAGCTTTCTTT. It specifies CASSQGGTGAEAFF.

As DNA, the CDR3 is TGTGCCAGCAGCCTCTCTTCAAACCCTAGCCAGAGCTATGGCTACACCTTC. It specifies CASSLSSNPSQSYGYTF. V is TRBV7-3 and J is TRBJ1-2; unclear D gene. V was shortened by 5 bases and J by 4 bases, with 23 bases between the two germline ends. Germline CDR1 reads SGHTA; CDR2 reads FQGTGA. CDR3 length: 17 amino acids.

This chain uses TRBV15 with TRBJ1-5; weak D call: TRBD1 (5 bases). The V gene lost 4 bases and the J gene lost 5 bases, with 9 bases spanning the gap. The CDR3 is 13 residues long. Germline assignment: CDR1 LNHNV and CDR2 YYDKDF (reference sequence). The DNA of the CDR3 is TGTGCCACCAGCAAAGACAGTGATCAGCCCCAGCATTTT. Translating gives CATSKDSDQPQHF.

This clone appeared once. The gene calls are TRBV7-3 and TRBJ2-5, with a possible D match to TRBD2 (6 bases). The CDR3 runs to 14 residues. Germline V gene data show CDR1 as SGHTA and CDR2 as FQGTGA. The germline V and J ends were trimmed by 2 bases and 0 bases, with 7 bases remaining between them. The CDR3 loop is CASSLAGNQETQYF. CDR3 sequence (DNA): TGTGCCAGCAGCTTAGCGGGGAACCAAGAGACCCAGTACTTC.

The rearrangement links TRBV6-1 to TRBJ1-1; a possible D gene is TRBD1 (5 bases). This CDR3 is 12 amino acids long. Trimming cost V 1 base and J 10 bases, with 10 bases left between them. The germline gives CDR1 MNHNS, CDR2 SASEGT. This CDR3 reads CASSEVGRGAFF. The DNA of the CDR3 is TGTGCCAGCAGTGAAGTAGGGAGGGGAGCTTTCTTT.

The chain carries TRBV12-3 or TRBV12-4 and TRBJ1-6; D is possibly TRBD1 (5 bases). The CDR3 is 12 residues long. Deletions cut 2 bases from V and 10 bases from J, with 6 bases between. CDR3 residues: CASSLQGSPLHF. The CDR3 coding sequence is TGTGCCAGCAGTTTACAGGGCTCACCCCTCCACTTT.

With regard to this clone: Mismatch with germline at one junction end may stem from a read error. This chain joins TRBV7-7 and TRBJ2-2; the match to TRBD2 covers 10 bases. The CDR3 extends over 16 amino acids. Germline CDR1 is SSHAT and CDR2 is FNYEAQ (reference sequence). The CDR3 loop reads CASSPSSGSNTGELFF. The CDR3 DNA follows: TGTGCTAGCAGCCCATCTAGCGGGAGCAACACCGGGGAGCTGTTTTTT.

This chain uses TRBV30 with TRBJ1-2; D perhaps matches TRBD1 (5 bases). The CDR3 sequence is 12 residues long. Trimming took 3 bases from V and 4 from J, leaving 9 bases between them. Per germline, CDR1 GTSNPN and CDR2 SVGIG (reference sequence). The CDR3 loop is CAWRPTGYGYTF. The CDR3 region has the DNA TGTGCCTGGAGACCAACAGGCTATGGCTACACCTTC. Supplemented by reference TRBV30 and TRBJ1-2, the full variable domain reads SQTIHQWPATLVQPVGSPLSLECTVEGTSNPNLYWYRQAAGRGLQLLFYSVGIGQISSEVPQNLSASRPQDRQFILSSKKLLLSDSGFYLCAWRPTGYGYTFGSGTRLTVV.

V usage is TRBV5-4 and J usage is TRBJ1-1, with D perhaps matching TRBD1 (5 bases). The V end lost 4 bases, the J end lost 9 bases, and 22 bases lay between the germline ends. The CDR3 is 15 amino acids. Germline CDR1 and CDR2: SGHNT and YYREEE (reference sequence). The CDR3 nucleotides read TGTGCCAGCAGCCCGCCTAATCCAGGGTTTAGTCAAGCTTTCTTT. This gives the protein CASSPPNPGFSQAFF.

The chain links TRBV9 to TRBJ2-2, with D unresolved. Germline loops: CDR1 SGDLS, CDR2 YYNGEE. V lost 2 bases, J lost 4 bases, and 9 bases lay in between. The CDR3 extends over 14 amino acids. CDR3 DNA: TGTGCCAGCAGCGTTGGAGTTGGCACCGGGGAGCTGTTTTTT. This gives the protein CASSVGVGTGELFF.

CDR3 DNA sequence: TGTGCCAGCAGCTTAGACGCCACAGTAACCTACAATGAGCAGTTCTTC. It specifies CASSLDATVTYNEQFF. V and J are TRBV7-8 and TRBJ2-1; D is ambiguous. Germline loops: CDR1 SGHVS, CDR2 FQNEAQ. The CDR3 extends over 16 amino acids. Trimming removed 1 base at V and 2 bases at J, with 12 bases between.

This clone came up a few times. The chain has TRBV14 and TRBJ1-3; 7 positions match TRBD1. J lost 4 bases, V lost 4 bases, and 16 bases had no gene match. The CDR3 is 18 amino acids. Germline-derived CDR1 and CDR2 are SGHDN and FVKESK. The CDR3 nucleotides read TGTGCCAGCAGCCGCTTACCGAGGGGGCCTGAATTGGGAAACACCATATATTTT. This sequence encodes CASSRLPRGPELGNTIYF.

The gene calls are TRBV28 and TRBJ2-1; 7 nucleotides line up with TRBD2. In germline, CDR1 is MDHEN, CDR2 SYDVKM. The CDR3 covers 11 residues. V shed 8 bases and J 6 bases; nucleotides not matched to a gene: 1. Here the CDR3 reads CASGRANEQFF. Here the CDR3 DNA reads TGTGCCAGCGGGAGGGCCAATGAGCAGTTCTTC.

The rearrangement joins TRBV11-2 to TRBJ1-4; 10 bases are a match to TRBD1. CDR1 and CDR2 from the germline V gene are SGHAT and FQNNGV. V gave up 1 base and J gave up 5 bases; unmatched junction bases: 1. The CDR3 has 15 amino acids. CDR3: CASSLGTGGNEKLFF. CDR3 bases: TGTGCCAGCAGCTTAGGGACAGGGGGGAATGAAAAACTGTTTTTT.

V and J are TRBV7-3 and TRBJ1-1; a possible D gene is TRBD1 (5 bases). This CDR3 spans 15 amino acids. Trimming removed 2 bases at V and 2 bases at J, with 12 bases between. The germline V gene has CDR1 SGHTA and CDR2 FQGTGA. The CDR3 sequence: CASSLYQGRNTEAFF. The CDR3, as DNA: TGTGCCAGCAGCTTATATCAGGGTAGAAACACTGAAGCTTTCTTT. The entire variable domain, with the rest obtained from reference TRBV7-3 and TRBJ1-1, is as follows: GAGVSQTPSNKVTEKGKYVELRCDPISGHTALYWYRQSLGQGPEFLIYFQGTGAADDSGLPNDRFFAVRPEGSVSTLKIQRTERGDSAVYLCASSLYQGRNTEAFFGQGTRLTVV.

The chain employs TRBV6-6 and TRBJ2-7, with TRBD1 identical over 12 bases. V lost 5 bases, J lost 2 bases, and 16 bases stayed unmatched. CDR1 is MNHNY and CDR2 is SVGAGI in the germline V gene (reference sequence). The CDR3 sequence is 19 residues long. DNA for the CDR3: TGTGCCAGCAGTCTCTCGGGACAGGGGGCGAAGGCTATCGCCTACGAGCAGTACTTC. Amino acid sequence: CASSLSGQGAKAIAYEQYF.

This clone was seen a handful of times. This rearrangement joins TRBV7-3 to TRBJ1-5, with TRBD1 as a possible D gene (6 bases). CDR1 and CDR2 (germline): SGHTA, FQGTGA. Trimming took off 3 bases at V and 8 bases at J, with 11 bases between the two ends. This CDR3 has 13 amino acids. CDR3 in DNA: TGTGCCAGCAGCTTTTTAGGGGGGGAGCCCCAGCATTTT. Its protein is CASSFLGGEPQHF.

Turning to this clone: Germline and junction disagree at one end, which may indicate a read error. The chain carries TRBV5-1 and TRBJ2-7; 10 positions agree with TRBD1. The germline gives CDR1 SGHRS, CDR2 YFSETQ. CDR3 size: 12 residues. The CDR3 DNA reads as TGCGCCAGCACCTCCGGGACAGGGGCTCATTGGTTC. It encodes CASTSGTGAHWF.

This chain links TRBV6-2 or TRBV6-3 with TRBJ2-1; no clear D gene. The germline CDR1 and CDR2 sequences are MNHEY and SVGEGT. The germline V and J ends were trimmed by 5 bases and 0 bases, with 8 bases remaining between them. This CDR3 comprises 14 residues. CDR3 bases: TGTGCCAGCAGTAAACAGAGCTCCTACAATGAGCAGTTCTTC. Residues: CASSKQSSYNEQFF.

This sequence joins TRBV6-6 and TRBJ1-1; no clear D. The CDR3 runs to 12 residues. Trimming removed 2 bases from V and 6 bases from J, with 7 bases in between. CDR1 is MNHNY and CDR2 is SVGAGI in the germline V gene (reference sequence). This CDR3 is CASSYEVSEAFF. Here the CDR3 DNA reads TGTGCCAGCAGTTACGAGGTTTCTGAAGCTTTCTTT.

This clone occurred once. The chain combines TRBV18 with TRBJ1-2; possibly TRBD1 for D (6 bases). Trimming removed 3 bases at V and 3 bases at J, with 11 bases between. Germline-derived CDR1 and CDR2 are KGHSH and LQKENI. The CDR3 sequence is 14 residues long. The DNA for the CDR3 is TGTGCCAGCTCACCCTCAGGGGCTGACTATGGCTACACCTTC. As protein: CASSPSGADYGYTF.

The gene calls are TRBV23-1 and TRBJ1-5; D remains ambiguous. TRBV23-1 is noted as an ORF with a role that remains uncertain. The CDR3 length is 14 residues. V shed 0 bases and J shed 4 bases, with 7 bases lying between them. The CDR3 DNA is TGCGCCAGCAGTCAATCTTGGGCGAATCAGCCCCAGCATTTT. As protein: CASSQSWANQPQHF.

The V and J genes are TRBV29-1 and TRBJ2-5, with a weak D call TRBD2 (5 bases). V shed 7 bases and J shed 4 bases, with 13 bases lying between them. From germline, CDR1 is SQVTM and CDR2 ANQGSEA. CDR3 size: 12 residues. CDR3 residues: CSAVRVGETQYF. Written as DNA, the CDR3 is TGCAGCGCCGTGAGGGTAGGAGAGACCCAGTACTTC.

This clone occurred a few times. The chain is built from TRBV2 and TRBJ1-2; TRBD1 agrees at 9 bases. V gave up 4 bases and J gave up 4 bases; unmatched junction bases: 4. Germline CDR1 is SNHLY and CDR2 is FYNNEI. The CDR3 covers 14 residues. CDR3 bases: TGTGCCAGCAGTGCCGGGACAGGGAGCTATGGCTACACCTTC. Translated, it gives CASSAGTGSYGYTF.

The chain links TRBV9 to TRBJ2-1; 11 bases are shared with TRBD2. The CDR3 is 14 residues long. The V and J ends lost 4 bases and 9 bases, in that order; junction bases with no gene match: 6. CDR1 is SGDLS, CDR2 YYNGEE, per germline. CDR3 loop: CASSSTSGSSEQFF. CDR3 DNA sequence: TGTGCCAGCAGCTCTACTAGCGGGAGCTCTGAGCAGTTCTTC.